These T cell receptor beta chains were read from a single sample in a study of OX40 agonist ivuxolimab in advanced cancers. The protocol was immunoSEQ multiplex PCR, while the TCRdb copy is restricted to in-frame clones and leaves out a portion. The sample records 60,000 to 80,000 clones, about four fifths being singletons. Material: CD4+ or CD8+ T cells sorted from blood, obtained in a trial of the OX40 agonist ivuxolimab. The receptors stem from an adult with an advanced solid tumor such as melanoma, head and neck, liver or kidney cancer. Each CDR3 is given with its conserved first and last residue. The D gene is left open where the match is weak. Clone size is given for some rows only: seen once, a few or many times, or a class if the clone is expanded.

CASSLAGGGRRGNEQFF TGTGCCAGCAGCTTAGCGGGCGGCGGGAGGAGGGGAAATGAGCAGTTCTTC . TRBD2 TRBJ2-1 TRBV7-9
CASSPRTGDGYTF TGTGCCAGCAGCCCCAGGACAGGCGATGGCTACACCTTC . TRBD1 TRBJ1-2 TRBV7-3
CASSSGQGYEQYF TGTGCCAGCAGCTCTGGACAGGGGTACGAGCAGTACTTC . TRBD1 TRBJ2-7 TRBV5-5
CSVVDSTNEKLFF TGCAGCGTTGTGGACAGTACTAATGAAAAACTGTTTTTT . . TRBJ1-4 TRBV29-1
CASSQETGGFYEQYF TGCGCCAGCAGCCAAGAGACGGGGGGATTCTACGAGCAGTACTTC once TRBD2 TRBJ2-7 TRBV4-1
CASSLGAKYTVDNSPLHF TGTGCCAGCAGCTTGGGCGCCAAATACACGGTCGATAATTCACCCCTCCACTTT . . TRBJ1-6 TRBV7-2
CASSLQGLAEAFF TGTGCCAGCAGCTTACAGGGGTTGGCTGAAGCTTTCTTT . . TRBJ1-1 TRBV7-3
CASSLATGAGYTF TGTGCCAGCAGCTTAGCCACAGGGGCTGGCTACACCTTC . TRBD1 TRBJ1-2 TRBV7-2
CASRNRGMRTDTQYF TGTGCCAGCAGGAACAGGGGTATGCGCACAGATACGCAGTATTTT . TRBD1 TRBJ2-3 TRBV5-8
CASRPWANTGELFF TGTGCCAGCAGGCCCTGGGCGAACACCGGGGAGCTGTTTTTT . . TRBJ2-2 TRBV7-2